This TCR beta chain stems from a study of OX40 agonist ivuxolimab in advanced cancers. Turning to the study itself: Those enrolled were 70% to 85% male, with a mean age of about 66 years and ages from roughly 20 to 90.

Some clones are missing from TCRdb's copy, which holds only in-frame ones; the method was immunoSEQ multiplex PCR. Here the sample spans 45,000 to 50,000 clones, approximately 86% being singletons. CDR3 length: 12 residues. Germline V gene sequence: CDR1 SGHAT, CDR2 FQNNGV. V lost 5 bases to trimming and J lost 6 bases, with 11 bases between them. This TCR was recovered from an adult with an advanced solid tumor such as melanoma, head and neck, liver or kidney cancer. This rearrangement joins TRBV11-2 to TRBJ2-7, with D possibly TRBD2 on 5 matching bases. The sequencing here drew on CD4+ or CD8+ T cells sorted from blood, taken in a trial of the OX40 agonist ivuxolimab. CDR3 sequence (DNA): TGTGCCAGCAGCCGCGAGGAGGTCGAGCAGTACTTC. The encoded protein is CASSREEVEQYF.